The present TCR beta chain was sequenced within a study of T cell responses to AZD1222 COVID-19 vaccine. CDR3 size: 14 residues. Germline CDR1 reads MNHEY; CDR2 reads SVGAGI. V was clipped by 9 bases and J by 3 bases; unmatched bases: 10. TCRdb's table, derived via immunoSEQ multiplex PCR, lists solely in-frame clones and lacks some. In the table there are approximately 150,000 clones, roughly 87% of which are singletons. The J gene is TRBJ2-7, the V gene TRBV6-5; 8 nucleotides match TRBD2. The input for sequencing was peripheral blood, taken 28 days after the second AZD1222 dose. This clonotype was sampled from an adult who received the AZD1222 COVID-19 vaccine. The CDR3 nucleotides read TGTGCCAGTAGACCGGGACTAGAGTACTACGAGCAGTACTTC. Its translation is CASRPGLEYYEQYF.